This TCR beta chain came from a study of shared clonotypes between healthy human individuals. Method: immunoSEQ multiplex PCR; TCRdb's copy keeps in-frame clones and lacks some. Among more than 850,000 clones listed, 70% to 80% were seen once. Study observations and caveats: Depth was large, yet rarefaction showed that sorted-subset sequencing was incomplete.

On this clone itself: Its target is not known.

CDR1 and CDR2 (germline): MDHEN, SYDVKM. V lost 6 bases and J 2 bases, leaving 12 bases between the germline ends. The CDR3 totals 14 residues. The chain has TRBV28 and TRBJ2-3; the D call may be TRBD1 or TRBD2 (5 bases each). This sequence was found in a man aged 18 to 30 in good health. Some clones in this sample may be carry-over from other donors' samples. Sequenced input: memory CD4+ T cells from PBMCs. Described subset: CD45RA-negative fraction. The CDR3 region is CASSLGGNTDTQYF. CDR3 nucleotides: TGTGCCAGCAGCCTTGGGGGTAACACAGATACGCAGTATTTT.